This TCR beta chain was identified during a study of cytomegalovirus exposure and HLA in healthy donors (dated by TCRdb to 2016 to 2017). Context from the whole study: An earlier analysis of 587 of the donors reported approximately 290 Gb of sequence data and around 120 million unique TCR beta sequences from around 200 million T cells. An early release that covered about 600 HLA-typed donors contained about 300 gigabases of sequencing data and approximately 85 million unique TCR sequences. Among the roughly 390 genotyped donors, around 81% belonged to the genetic ancestry cluster associated with self-reported Caucasian donors. The study aimed to test whether cataloging public T cell receptors could reveal signatures of past pathogen exposure. Using immunosequencing, the study profiled T cell repertoires from 500 to 800 subjects and related those repertoires to cytomegalovirus serostatus. Besides the first cohort of 666 subjects, a separate validation cohort made up of over a hundred different subjects was used. High-throughput TCR immunosequencing, statistical association of individual TCRs with disease status, and machine learning were combined to predict cytomegalovirus infection status. A later analysis re-examined previously published TCR beta repertoires from more than 650 donors and added high-resolution HLA genotyping to investigate patterns of TCR occurrence. Rather than using new phenotypic data, the later analysis identified candidate immune exposures from TCR beta sequences and from how often those sequences occurred across donors. In an earlier analysis of 500 to 650 of the donors, high-throughput TCR beta sequencing was used to judge whether each TCR beta V gene segment behaved as functional or pseudogenic. Alongside the repertoire data, information on donor age, sex, ethnicity and CMV serostatus was compiled. A later genetic analysis took genome-wide SNP genotypes for about three fifths of the 666 donors and used that subset as a discovery cohort. Every repertoire in the discovery cohort had been generated on one and the same sequencing platform. HLA typing included class I and class II loci at four-digit resolution. The number of donors typed differed by locus, with 629-630 for A, B, C, DRB1 and DQB1, more than 500 for DQA1, under 610 for DPA1, and some 440 for DPB1. Because of strong linkage in the cohort, a handful of DR-DQ haplotypes were treated as single units for association and clustering. Among some 400 genotyped donors of the cohort, an average of approximately 240,000 unique TCR beta nucleotide sequences was sequenced per donor, of which roughly 17% were non-productive. The full study reports these points: The earlier analysis of 587 of the donors excluded roughly 16 rarely observed V segments, including chromosome 9 orphons, because counts were too low. The 87-base-pair reads could not distinguish some IMGT-functional V segments, including TRBV6-2 and TRBV6-3, so those segments were excluded. Broadly in line with IMGT annotations, most TCR beta V segments showed up in productive rearrangements about 90% or about 30% of the time in an earlier analysis of 587 of the donors. A further reported finding was that TCR beta sequences accurately predicted the HLA-A and HLA-B alleles for most subjects in the first cohort. A later analysis found that TCR association rates varied across HLA loci, with DRB1 alleles showing the most associated TCRs and HLA-C alleles the fewest. Assigning TCR associations to individual alleles was difficult when HLA alleles, especially DR and DQ, strongly co-occurred. A group of highly shared sequence variants was considered likely to be a technical artifact of the sequencing pipeline. This cohort had only TCR beta chains sequenced, and the lack of alpha or paired-chain data limited which features could be detected. It was suggested by the authors that the approach could potentially be generalized to other disease states and immunological phenotypes. Linkage disequilibrium might explain the correlated functional status among segregating V segments, but an unknown experimental factor could not be excluded. According to a later genetic analysis, donors in an Asian-associated ancestry cluster had fewer N-insertions in productive TCRs than the roughly 670-donor mean. In a later genetic analysis, a missense DCLRE1C variant was associated with V-gene and J-gene trimming of TCR beta chains, and the association was replicated in an independent cohort. A later analysis found that HLA-associated TCR beta chains were more clonally expanded and had lower generation probabilities than equally common non-associated chains. In a later analysis, most CMV-associated TCR beta chains were found to appear HLA-restricted, with HLA associations seemingly driven largely by CMV exposure. Most TCR sequences were observed very rarely across donors, whereas some public TCRs were present in many individuals. The only immune exposure information available for the cohort was CMV serostatus. In vitro tests confirmed that three of the cytomegalovirus-associated TCR beta chains recognize cytomegalovirus antigens. The classifier was reported to diagnose cytomegalovirus status with high specificity and sensitivity in both the original cohort and the validation cohort. A later analysis reported that several top co-occurrence clusters appeared linked to parvovirus B19, influenza, CMV and Epstein-Barr virus. HLA typing was unavailable for some donors at each locus, so association tests used only the typed subset. Roughly uniform sequencing depth across donors was assumed in presence/absence analyses, although this assumption may not hold. A total of roughly 160 TCR beta chains were listed by the study as associated with cytomegalovirus. In a later analysis, more than 15,000 TCR beta sequences were associated with specific HLA alleles at a false discovery rate of 0.05.

Libraries came from the immunoSEQ multiplex PCR assay. For the multiplex PCR, a mixture combining 60 forward primers for TCR Vbeta segments and 13 reverse primers for TCR Jbeta segments was used. The CDR3 region of rearranged TCR beta genes was amplified from genomic DNA by a multiplex PCR assay. Amplified TCR beta libraries were sequenced as 87-base-pair reads on the Illumina HiSeq System. Per the authors' processing: A later analysis tallied around 87 million unique TCR beta chains across the 600 to 700 repertoires, and some 12 million of those chains were shared by two or more donors. Raw reads were error-corrected and collapsed into unique sequences with a nearest-neighbor algorithm that merged closely related sequences to remove PCR and sequencing errors. To assign V, D and J gene segments, CDR3 sequences were aligned to IMGT reference sequences. For a sequence to be retained, a match of at least six nucleotides to both a V gene segment and a J gene segment was required. Rearrangements were classified as productive when the CDR3 lacked stop codons and remained in frame with V and J, and all other rearrangements were classified as non-productive. Following IMGT convention, CDR3 was defined as the stretch from the second conserved V-encoded cysteine up to the conserved J-encoded phenylalanine. In an earlier analysis of 587 of the donors, sequences lacking an unambiguous match to a single V gene segment were excluded. In an earlier analysis of approximately 590 of the donors, V segments were called functional above 56.7% productive rearrangements and were called segregating when the between-donor standard deviation exceeded 5%. To diagnose cytomegalovirus status from the catalog of TCR beta chain sequences, a statistical classification framework was built. A later analysis assigned V and J genes by comparing TCR nucleotide sequences with IMGT/GENE-DB human TR gene sequences. A later analysis assigned CDR3 sequences and most-parsimonious VDJ recombination scenarios with the TCRdist pipeline. In a later analysis, every TCR beta chain was defined by the combination of its CDR3 amino acid sequence and its V-gene family, and reads without a unique V-gene family were dropped. In a later analysis, around 650 highly shared, low-generation-probability nucleotide sequences were removed to address suspected cross-contamination and a sequencing artifact. In a later analysis, a clonal expansion index was calculated for each public chain from normalized within-repertoire ranks of inferred template counts. Generation probabilities in a later analysis came from a VDJ recombination model fitted to out-of-frame rearrangements, and those results were checked against IGoR. In a later analysis, hypergeometric tests were used to score TCR-TCR, TCR-HLA and TCR-CMV co-occurrence, with a repertoire-size bias correction applied to TCR pairs. A later analysis estimated false discovery rates by permuting HLA or CMV assignments 20 times. In a later analysis, co-occurring TCRs were grouped using DBSCAN, and TCRdist sequence similarity was added for clustering within HLA-allele-positive subsets. Repertoires with fewer than 30,000 or more than 120,000 public chains, plus five repertoires with anomalous nucleotide sharing, were excluded from co-occurrence clustering. TCRdb obtained this table from immuneACCESS and retained in-frame rearrangements with V and J assigned. These tables miss some clones; where compared with another copy, unresolved V genes account for less than half of the shortfall, and the remainder is unexplained. V and J calls plus clone size are reproduced from that table; the DNA served to infer D and trimming. The sample's table lists a count of about 120,000 clones. Roughly 3.5% of the sample belongs to the ten largest clones.

With regard to this clone: The clone's antigen remains unknown.

The cohort was made up of about 670 healthy bone marrow donors. All cohort members were sampled while nominally healthy, although unrecorded immune exposures were likely present. The donor tested CMV seronegative and was one of the 352 seronegative cohort members. Each donor provided a peripheral blood sample, and peripheral blood mononuclear cells were used for TCR beta sequencing. The Qiagen DNeasy Blood Extraction Kit was used to extract genomic DNA from the blood cell samples. The CDR3 spans 14 residues, from the cysteine through the phenylalanine. Only the CDR3 portion is preserved as DNA: 42 bases, with reading frame beginning at the first base. V ends up 4 bases short and J 2 bases short, with an unmatched junction base count of 3. Sequences SGHDT (CDR1) and YYEEEE (CDR2) are obtained from the germline V gene.

Recombination joined TRBV5-6 with TRBJ2-7; 10 junctional bases match TRBD2. The TCR sequence derives from a man younger than 35 in good health and CMV-seronegative. Sequencing was carried out using PBMCs. The CDR3 in this case is CASSPGLAAYEQYF. The nucleotide sequence reads as follows: TGTGCCAGCAGCCCTGGACTAGCGGCCTACGAGCAGTACTTC.